The rows below give T cell receptor beta chains drawn from one sample of a study of blood T cell repertoires in COVID-19. The data were produced by immunoSEQ multiplex PCR, yet TCRdb's version contains in-frame clones alone and is incomplete. Among 300,000 to 400,000 clones listed, about 86% were seen once. Material: peripheral blood. The source is an older woman with COVID-19, enrolled during active disease. The CDR3 runs from the conserved cysteine through the conserved F or W. The D gene is left open where the match is weak. A row's size may be missing; if present it is once, few, many or a size class.

TRBV27,.,TRBJ1-6,.,CASSLSPPLQGSLAPLHF,TGTGCCAGCAGTTTATCCCCCCCTTTGCAGGGGAGTTTAGCACCCCTCCACTTT
TRBV7-8,.,TRBJ2-1,.,CASSSEVPDYNEQFF,TGTGCCAGCAGCTCTGAGGTGCCTGACTACAATGAGCAGTTCTTC
TRBV6-1,.,TRBJ2-7,.,CASSEGAGVLREQYF,TGTGCCAGCAGTGAAGGGGCAGGGGTTCTTCGCGAGCAGTACTTC
TRBV7-6,.,TRBJ2-3,TRBD1,CASSLWGQGADTQYF,TGTGCCAGCAGCTTATGGGGACAGGGTGCAGATACGCAGTATTTT
TRBV9,.,TRBJ1-1,.,CASSVGHREGGEAFF,TGTGCCAGCAGCGTAGGGCACAGGGAAGGGGGTGAAGCTTTCTTT
TRBV10-3,.,TRBJ1-5,TRBD1,CAISYGTGEDQPQHF,TGTGCCATCAGCTACGGGACAGGGGAGGATCAGCCCCAGCATTTT
TRBV18,.,TRBJ1-2,TRBD1,CASSPATGGNYGYTF,TGTGCCAGCTCACCCGCGACAGGGGGTAACTATGGCTACACCTTC
TRBV27,.,TRBJ1-5,.,CASSARWDQPQHF,TGTGCCAGCAGTGCGCGGTGGGATCAGCCCCAGCATTTT
TRBV7-3,few,TRBJ1-1,TRBD1,CASSLKGGVTGLAFF,TGTGCCAGCAGCTTAAAAGGGGGAGTGACAGGGCTGGCTTTCTTT
TRBV4-1,few,TRBJ1-2,.,CASSQEARGTGYTF,TGCGCCAGCAGCCAAGAGGCCAGGGGCACTGGCTACACCTTC
TRBV5-1,few,TRBJ1-1,.,CASSQDEGGSTEAFF,TGCGCCAGCAGCCAAGATGAGGGGGGGAGCACTGAAGCTTTCTTT
TRBV29-1,.,TRBJ1-5,.,CSVGGAGASQPQHF,TGCAGCGTTGGGGGCGCGGGGGCCAGTCAGCCCCAGCATTTT
TRBV7-2,few,TRBJ1-3,.,CASSPGTRYGSSGNTIYF,TGTGCCAGCAGCCCCGGGACACGGTATGGATCCTCTGGAAACACCATATATTTT
TRBV19,.,TRBJ2-2,.,CASSIGIRAGYTIVTGELFF,TGTGCCAGTAGTATAGGAATCCGCGCGGGATACACAATCGTCACCGGGGAGCTGTTTTTT
TRBV7-3,.,TRBJ1-3,.,CASSDVQGGNTIYF,TGTGCCAGCAGCGACGTACAGGGAGGAAACACCATATATTTT
TRBV7-9,.,TRBJ1-1,TRBD1,CASSPRQGPKAFF,TGTGCCAGCAGCCCCAGACAGGGACCAAAAGCTTTCTTT
TRBV18,.,TRBJ2-1,TRBD1,CASSPNRDRDYNEQFF,TGTGCCAGCTCTCCTAACCGGGACAGAGACTACAATGAGCAGTTCTTC
TRBV10-3,.,TRBJ1-3,.,CARSRDEGNTIYF,TGTGCCAGAAGCCGGGATGAAGGAAACACCATATATTTT
TRBV4-2,.,TRBJ2-1,TRBD2,CASSQGLAGGYEQFF,TGTGCCAGCAGCCAGGGACTAGCGGGGGGTTATGAGCAGTTCTTC
TRBV6-2/TRBV6-3,.,TRBJ2-3,TRBD2,CASSSGLAGRRWYF,TGTGCCAGCAGTTCGGGACTAGCGGGGCGAAGGTGGTATTTT
TRBV6-4,.,TRBJ1-1,.,CASSGNEGIGRAFF,TGTGCCAGCAGTGGGAATGAGGGCATCGGTCGAGCTTTCTTT
TRBV5-4,.,TRBJ2-5,.,CASSLRYSKETQYF,TGTGCCAGCAGCTTAAGATACTCAAAAGAGACCCAGTACTTC
TRBV4-2,.,TRBJ2-6,TRBD2,CASSQEGRAGPTSSGANVLTF,TGTGCCAGCAGCCAAGAAGGGAGGGCAGGTCCTACTAGCTCTGGGGCCAACGTCCTGACTTTC
TRBV11-2,.,TRBJ1-6,.,CASSFHGLNSPLHF,TGTGCCAGCAGCTTTCACGGACTTAATTCACCCCTCCACTTT
TRBV5-4,.,TRBJ1-1,TRBD1,CASSLGQRNTEAFF,TGTGCCAGCAGCCTGGGACAGAGGAACACTGAAGCTTTCTTT
TRBV12-5,.,TRBJ1-3,.,CASAQGRFMDTIYF,TGTGCTAGTGCTCAAGGGAGGTTTATGGACACCATATATTTT
TRBV7-2,.,TRBJ1-2,.,CASSLNQNGVYGYTF,TGTGCCAGCAGCTTGAACCAGAACGGAGTCTATGGCTACACCTTC
TRBV6-5,.,TRBJ2-5,TRBD2,CASSYGGGDGETQYF,TGTGCCAGCAGTTACGGCGGGGGGGATGGTGAGACCCAGTACTTC
TRBV24-1,.,TRBJ2-5,.,CATSDTKQGSETQYF,TGTGCCACCAGTGATACGAAACAGGGTTCAGAGACCCAGTACTTC
TRBV25-1,.,TRBJ2-3,TRBD2,CASSPWGREGADTQYF,TGTGCCAGCAGCCCCTGGGGGAGGGAGGGAGCAGATACGCAGTATTTT
TRBV9,.,TRBJ2-1,.,CASSAGWNSYNEQFF,TGTGCCAGCAGCGCGGGGTGGAACTCCTACAATGAGCAGTTCTTC
TRBV27,.,TRBJ1-4,.,CASSPDWGGANEKLFF,TGTGCCAGCAGTCCCGATTGGGGGGGGGCTAATGAAAAACTGTTTTTT
TRBV5-1,.,TRBJ2-5,.,CASSYMREETQYF,TGCGCCAGCAGCTATATGCGGGAAGAGACCCAGTACTTC
TRBV7-9,.,TRBJ2-3,TRBD2,CASSFGLATSTDTQYF,TGTGCCAGCAGCTTTGGACTAGCGACTAGCACAGATACGCAGTATTTT
TRBV4-1,.,TRBJ2-1,TRBD2,CASSQEASGGFGEQFF,TGCGCCAGCAGCCAAGAGGCTAGCGGGGGCTTCGGTGAGCAGTTCTTC
TRBV4-3,.,TRBJ2-5,TRBD1,CASSQEWGQGQKTQYF,TGCGCCAGCAGCCAGGAATGGGGACAGGGGCAGAAGACCCAGTACTTC
TRBV5-5,few,TRBJ2-3,.,CASSLGTLTDTQYF,TGTGCCAGCAGCTTGGGCACTCTCACAGATACGCAGTATTTT
TRBV5-1,.,TRBJ1-1,.,CASSLERQEAFF,TGCGCCAGCAGCTTGGAGCGGCAGGAAGCTTTCTTT
TRBV7-9,once,TRBJ2-7,TRBD2,CASSSSGGPVYNEQYF,TGTGCCAGCAGCTCCAGCGGGGGGCCCGTCTACAACGAGCAGTACTTC
TRBV4-2,.,TRBJ2-6,.,CASSQGGARGANVLTF,TGTGCCAGCAGCCAAGGAGGTGCGCGAGGGGCCAACGTCCTGACTTTC
TRBV18,.,TRBJ2-5,.,CASSPKGETQYF,TGTGCCAGCTCACCAAAGGGGGAGACCCAGTACTTC
TRBV5-5,.,TRBJ2-7,TRBD1,CASSSGTGDFLSYEQYF,TGTGCCAGCAGCTCGGGGACAGGAGATTTCCTTTCCTACGAGCAGTACTTC
TRBV7-7,.,TRBJ2-2,.,CASSLAVSGTGELFF,TGTGCCAGCAGCTTAGCCGTGTCCGGCACCGGGGAGCTGTTTTTT
TRBV7-9,.,TRBJ1-1,TRBD1,CASSKGQGRAAAFF,TGTGCCAGCAGCAAGGGACAGGGTAGAGCCGCAGCTTTCTTT
TRBV7-6,many,TRBJ2-7,.,CASSSGPNYEQYF,TGTGCCAGCAGCTCGGGTCCAAACTACGAGCAGTACTTC